Below, 10 T cell receptor beta chains from the same sample are listed, as sequenced in a study of blood T cell repertoires in COVID-19. Measured with immunoSEQ multiplex PCR; TCRdb has only the in-frame clones, and not every one. Among about 130,000 clones, around 80% were seen once, and the ten largest hold 1.9%. The specimen was peripheral blood. Every receptor here comes from a man in his 70s with acute or convalescent COVID-19.

V and J are TRBV7-2 and TRBJ2-2; 14 nucleotides line up with TRBD2. This CDR3 is 17 amino acids long. Germline trimming cut 4 bases from V and 5 bases from J; bases unmatched to any gene: 6. Germline CDR1 is SGHTA and CDR2 is FQGNSA. CDR3 region: CASSSRTSGGSTGELFF. For the CDR3, the DNA is TGTGCCAGCAGCTCCCGGACTAGCGGGGGGAGTACCGGGGAGCTGTTTTTT.

The chain uses TRBV19 and TRBJ2-3; 10 nucleotides line up with TRBD2. V gave up 0 bases and J gave up 3 bases; unmatched junction bases: 3. The CDR3 has 16 amino acids. The germline CDR1 and CDR2 sequences are LNHDA and SQIVND (reference sequence). CDR3 sequence: CASSIDRGLATDTQYF. The DNA of the CDR3 is TGTGCCAGTAGTATAGATCGGGGACTAGCGACAGATACGCAGTATTTT. Looking up the rest from reference TRBV19 and TRBJ2-3 gives the full variable domain: DGGITQSPKYLFRKEGQNVTLSCEQNLNHDAMYWYRQDPGQGLRLIYYSQIVNDFQKGDIAEGYSVSREKKESFPLTVTSAQKNPTAFYLCASSIDRGLATDTQYFGPGTRLTVL.

The sample holds a few counts of this clone. This chain links TRBV10-2 with TRBJ1-2; no definite D call. CDR3 size: 12 residues. The V end was cut by 8 bases, the J end by 4 bases, with 11 bases between. CDR1 and CDR2 (germline): WSHSY, SAAADI. CDR3 loop: CASQSPSYGYTF. The CDR3 region has the DNA TGCGCCAGCCAAAGCCCGAGCTATGGCTACACCTTC.

The table lists this clone with a count of one. The sample carries other DNA sequences with the same CDR3. The CDR3 sequence is CSVDRGTEAFF. For the CDR3, the DNA is TGCAGCGTTGACAGGGGCACTGAAGCTTTCTTT. The V call is TRBV29-1, the J call TRBJ1-1, with a possible D match to TRBD1 (6 bases). Germline CDR1 is SQVTM and CDR2 is ANQGSEA. This CDR3 is built from 11 residues. V was trimmed by 3 bases and J by 4 bases, leaving 6 bases between them. The entire variable domain, with the rest obtained from reference TRBV29-1 and TRBJ1-1, is as follows: SAVISQKPSRDICQRGTSLTIQCQVDSQVTMMFWYRQQPGQSLTLIATANQGSEATYESGFVIDKFPISRPNLTFSTLTVSNMSPEDSSIYLCSVDRGTEAFFGQGTRLTVV.

This clone was recorded only once. This sequence joins TRBV3-1 (or the pseudogene TRBV3-2) and TRBJ2-3; 12 bases map to TRBD2. The CDR3 consists of 16 residues. With V trimmed by 2 bases and J by 14 bases, 14 bases remained unmatched. In germline, CDR1 is LGHDT, CDR2 YNNKEL (reference sequence). CDR3 nucleotides: TGTGCCAGCAGCCAACCTCCCCCCCTTCTAGCGGGGGGGATGTATTTT. This encodes CASSQPPPLLAGGMYF.

This chain uses TRBV4-2 with TRBJ2-3, with 13 nucleotides matching TRBD2. CDR3 size: 21 residues. V dropped 1 base and J dropped 0; count of bases not matched to a gene: 13. Germline-derived CDR1 and CDR2 are LGHNA and YNFKEQ. The CDR3, as DNA: TGTGCCAGCAGCCAAGCTCCTGGACTAGCGGGGGATACAAGAAGCACAGATACGCAGTATTTT. It translates to CASSQAPGLAGDTRSTDTQYF.

The chain recombines TRBV29-1 with TRBJ1-2; D unclear. Germline V CDR1 and CDR2: SQVTM, ANQGSEA. This CDR3 comprises 12 residues. V lost 4 bases and J 3 bases, leaving 9 bases between the germline ends. CDR3 region: CSVAYGDYGYTF. The CDR3 nucleotides are TGCAGCGTTGCTTACGGAGACTATGGCTACACCTTC.

This clone was counted a single time. This chain connects TRBV27 to TRBJ2-3, with 8 positions matching TRBD1. V lost 4 bases to trimming and J lost 1 base; unmatched junction nucleotides: 10. Germline CDR1 reads MNHEY; CDR2 reads SMNVEV (reference sequence). The CDR3 has 17 residues. In nucleotides, the CDR3 is TGTGCCAGCAGTTGGGGGCAGGGGGCGCTTGGCACAGATACGCAGTATTTT. This encodes CASSWGQGALGTDTQYF.

This chain joins TRBV5-6 and TRBJ2-1; no reliable D call. Germline CDR1 and CDR2: SGHDT and YYEEEE. V lost 1 base to trimming and J lost 7 bases, with 6 bases between them. CDR3 length: 12 residues. CDR3 in amino acids: CASSLLRNEQFF. The DNA for the CDR3 is TGTGCCAGCAGCTTGCTACGAAATGAGCAGTTCTTC. Complete variable domain (other parts from reference TRBV5-6 and TRBJ2-1): DAGVTQSPTHLIKTRGQQVTLRCSPKSGHDTVSWYQQALGQGPQFIFQYYEEEERQRGNFPDRFSGHQFPNYSSELNVNALLLGDSALYLCASSLLRNEQFFGPGTRLTVL.

The V gene is TRBV27, the J gene TRBJ2-5; 9 nucleotides agree with TRBD2. The CDR3 contains 14 residues. The germline V gene encodes CDR1 MNHEY and CDR2 SMNVEV (reference sequence). With 2 bases clipped from V and 6 bases from J, the junction kept 4 bases outside the gene matches. In nucleotides, the CDR3 is TGTGCCAGCAGTTTACTAGCGGGGATTAAGACCCAGTACTTC. This codes for CASSLLAGIKTQYF.